These 13 T cell receptor beta chains share one sample of origin, sequenced in a study of regulatory T cells in long-lasting Graves disease (dated by TCRdb to the early 2020s). Libraries were constructed by multiplex PCR. The instrument was an Illumina HiSeq 4000. CDR3 regions were amplified by Arm-PCR with iRepertoire HTBI primers to construct TCR beta libraries. Clones were called with MiXCR by TCRdb after fastp trimmed the public reads at Q25, and only in-frame beta chains were retained. CDR3 protein duplicates are merged, each entry listing the most common genes and DNA. The sample has under 450,000 distinct CDR3 sequences on record, around 23% of them singletons. The top ten clonotypes cover around a quarter of the sample. What this sample's time point label stands for: persistent/refractory GD, antithyroid drugs over 5 years with positive TRAb. For both TCR sequencing and RNA sequencing, RNA was extracted from PBMCs using TRIzol.

Here the sequenced sample was peripheral blood mononuclear cells (PBMCs), taken when the disease was refractory, from a patient treated with antithyroid drugs. These receptors all come from a woman between 35 and 50 years old with Graves disease. Donor details come from another sample of the same person, matched by shared clones.

This clonotype was seen more than once but under ten times. The V and J genes are TRBV18 and TRBJ1-1; D remains unclear. The germline V and J ends were trimmed by 1 base and 11 bases, with 17 bases remaining between them. This CDR3 has 14 residues. The V gene's germline CDR1 is KGHSH and CDR2 LQKENI. This CDR3 is CASSPRFGQDGAFF. CDR3 sequence (DNA): TGTGCCAGCTCACCACGGTTCGGTCAAGACGGGGCTTTCTTT.

This clonotype occurred a few times. The V gene is TRBV15, the J gene TRBJ2-6; D not certain. The germline CDR1 and CDR2 sequences are LNHNV and YYDKDF (reference sequence). Deletions cut 0 bases from V and 0 bases from J, with 6 bases between. This CDR3 contains 16 residues. The CDR3, as DNA: TGTGCCACCAGCAGAGATGGAAGCTCTGGGGCCAACGTCCTGACTTTC. Translating it yields CATSRDGSSGANVLTF.

J is TRBJ1-1 and V is TRBV4-1; D not certain. The CDR3 covers 17 residues. Trimming took 2 bases from V and 1 from J, leaving 17 bases between them. Germline CDR1 reads MGHRA; CDR2 reads YSYEKL. The DNA of the CDR3 is TGCGCCAGCAGCCAATCCCCGCCGGGAGTCCAGAACACTGAAGCTTTCTTT. The encoded protein is CASSQSPPGVQNTEAFF.

This clonotype was observed at least ten times. The rearrangement joins TRBV19 to TRBJ1-2; D ambiguous. The germline V and J ends were trimmed by 4 bases and 2 bases, with 8 bases remaining between them. The germline CDR1 and CDR2 sequences are LNHDA and SQIVND (reference sequence). This CDR3 has 13 amino acids. CDR3 region: CASSTGRNYGYTF. The CDR3 DNA is TGTGCCAGTAGTACCGGACGGAACTATGGCTACACCTTC.

In its sample, this clonotype was seen many times. The rearrangement uses TRBV2 and TRBJ2-7; no firm D call. Deletions cut 5 bases from V and 3 bases from J, with 11 bases between. In germline, CDR1 is SNHLY, CDR2 FYNNEI. This CDR3 region has 13 residues. The CDR3 sequence: CASSWADRYEQYF. The CDR3 DNA sequence: TGTGCCAGCAGTTGGGCAGACCGCTACGAGCAGTACTTC.

This clonotype was seen at least ten times. The rearrangement links TRBV20-1 to TRBJ1-1, with D possibly TRBD1 on 5 matching bases. V was pared by 6 bases and J by 4 bases, with 18 bases between. Germline assignment: CDR1 DFQATT and CDR2 SNEGSKA (reference sequence). This CDR3 has 14 amino acids. CDR3 coding DNA: TGCAGTGCCAGAATAAAGACAGTGATCACTGAAGCTTTCTTT. Its translation is CSARIKTVITEAFF.

This clonotype has at least ten counts. The chain combines TRBV28 with TRBJ1-2; the D is unclear. Germline CDR1 and CDR2: MDHEN and SYDVKM. V dropped 6 bases and J dropped 8 bases, with 19 bases sitting between them. The CDR3 runs to 14 residues. CDR3 sequence: CASSPHGVGWGYTF. DNA for the CDR3: TGTGCCAGCAGCCCCCACGGGGTTGGTTGGGGCTACACCTTC.

The table lists this clonotype with a few counts. This chain links TRBV6-1 with TRBJ1-1; D gene uncertain. The germline gives CDR1 MNHNS, CDR2 SASEGT. CDR3 length equals 14 residues. The V and J ends lost 6 bases and 0 bases respectively, with 11 bases between them. The CDR3 nucleotides are TGTGCCAGCAGCCCTGGGAGGATGAACACTGAAGCTTTCTTT. Translation gives CASSPGRMNTEAFF.

The chain has TRBV29-1 and TRBJ1-1; no clear D. V lost 6 bases to trimming and J lost 5 bases, with 13 bases between them. CDR3 length equals 12 residues. Looked up from germline, CDR1 is SQVTM and CDR2 is ANQGSEA. This chain's CDR3 is CSVPNHGTEAFF. The CDR3 DNA reads as TGCAGCGTCCCCAATCATGGGACTGAAGCTTTCTTT.

This clonotype was seen repeatedly, ten times or more. This chain uses TRBV28 with TRBJ1-4, with TRBD1 matching over 10 bases. The CDR3 totals 15 residues. Germline V gene data show CDR1 as MDHEN and CDR2 as SYDVKM. V was clipped by 7 bases and J by 7 bases; unmatched bases: 9. The CDR3 coding sequence is TGTGCCAGCACCTTCCCGGGACAGGGGAGTGAAAAACTGTTTTTT. This sequence encodes CASTFPGQGSEKLFF.

The gene calls are TRBV19 and TRBJ2-5, with 7 nucleotides matching TRBD1. J was trimmed by 0 bases and V by 3 bases; bases with no gene match: 1. The CDR3 consists of 14 residues. The V gene's germline CDR1 is LNHDA and CDR2 SQIVND (reference sequence). CDR3 in DNA: TGTGCCAGTAGTATGACAGGGAACCAAGAGACCCAGTACTTC. Encoded protein: CASSMTGNQETQYF.

This chain connects TRBV20-1 to TRBJ1-1; perhaps TRBD1 as D (6 bases). V lost 6 bases and J 5 bases, leaving 25 bases between the germline ends. CDR3 length equals 16 residues. The germline gives CDR1 DFQATT, CDR2 SNEGSKA (reference sequence). Here the CDR3 reads CSAGGTGMGAGTEAFF. The CDR3 DNA follows: TGCAGTGCAGGAGGAACAGGGATGGGGGCAGGTACTGAAGCTTTCTTT.

This clonotype came up many times. This could be a read error, since a much larger clone is one nucleotide away. The chain uses TRBV7-9 and TRBJ2-5; no firm D call. CDR1 SEHNR and CDR2 FQNEAQ come from the germline V gene (reference sequence). Between the trimmed V and J ends, which lost 1 base and 5 bases, there was a span of 5 bases. This CDR3 region has 12 residues. The CDR3 DNA sequence: TGTGCCAGCAGCTTAGTTAGTGAGACCCAGTACTTC. It is translated as CASSLVSETQYF.